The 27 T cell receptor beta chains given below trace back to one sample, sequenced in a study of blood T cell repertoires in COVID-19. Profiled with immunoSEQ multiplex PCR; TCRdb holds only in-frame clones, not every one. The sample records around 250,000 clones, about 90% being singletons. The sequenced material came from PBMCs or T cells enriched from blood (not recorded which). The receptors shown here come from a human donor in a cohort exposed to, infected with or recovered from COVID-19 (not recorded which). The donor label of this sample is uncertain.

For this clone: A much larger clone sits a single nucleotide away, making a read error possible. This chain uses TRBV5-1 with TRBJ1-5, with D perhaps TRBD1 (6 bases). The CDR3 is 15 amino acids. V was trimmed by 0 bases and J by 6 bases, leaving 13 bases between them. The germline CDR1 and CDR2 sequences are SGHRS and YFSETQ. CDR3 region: CASSLGGGAGQPQHF. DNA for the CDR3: TGCGCCAGCAGCTTGGGCGGGGGCGCGGGTCAGCCCCAGCATTTT.

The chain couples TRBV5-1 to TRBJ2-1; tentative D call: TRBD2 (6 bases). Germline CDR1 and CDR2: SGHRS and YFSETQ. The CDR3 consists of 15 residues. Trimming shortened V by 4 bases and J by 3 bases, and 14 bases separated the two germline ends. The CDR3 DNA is TGCGCCAGCAGCCCCGGGACTCAAAGCTACAATGAGCAGTTCTTC. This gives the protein CASSPGTQSYNEQFF.

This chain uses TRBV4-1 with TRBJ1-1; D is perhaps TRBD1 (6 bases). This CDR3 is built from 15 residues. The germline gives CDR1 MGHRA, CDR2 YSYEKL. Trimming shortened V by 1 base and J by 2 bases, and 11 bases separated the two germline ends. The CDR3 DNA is TGCGCCAGCAGCCAAGGGACAGAAGGTAACACTGAAGCTTTCTTT. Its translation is CASSQGTEGNTEAFF.

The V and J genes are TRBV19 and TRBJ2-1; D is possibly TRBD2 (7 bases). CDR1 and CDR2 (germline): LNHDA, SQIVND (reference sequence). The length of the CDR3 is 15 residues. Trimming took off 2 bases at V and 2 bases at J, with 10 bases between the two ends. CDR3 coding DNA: TGTGCCAGTAGTATATCGGGGGGCCCCTACAATGAGCAGTTCTTC. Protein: CASSISGGPYNEQFF.

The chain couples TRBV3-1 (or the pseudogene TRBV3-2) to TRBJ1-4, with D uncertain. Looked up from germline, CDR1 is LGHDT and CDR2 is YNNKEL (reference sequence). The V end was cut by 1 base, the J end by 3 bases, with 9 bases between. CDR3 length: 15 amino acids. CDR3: CASSQAWAANEKLFF. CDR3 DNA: TGTGCCAGCAGCCAAGCGTGGGCAGCTAATGAAAAACTGTTTTTT.

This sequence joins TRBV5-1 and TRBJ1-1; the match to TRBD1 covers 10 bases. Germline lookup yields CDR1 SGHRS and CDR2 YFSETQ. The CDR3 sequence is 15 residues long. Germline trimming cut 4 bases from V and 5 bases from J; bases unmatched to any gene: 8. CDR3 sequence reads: CASSPWGTGDTEAFF. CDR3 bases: TGCGCCAGCAGCCCGTGGGGGACAGGGGATACTGAAGCTTTCTTT.

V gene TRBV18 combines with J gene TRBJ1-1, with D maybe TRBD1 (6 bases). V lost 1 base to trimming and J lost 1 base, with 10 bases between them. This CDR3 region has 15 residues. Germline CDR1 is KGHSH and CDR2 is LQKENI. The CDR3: CASSPRTEWNTEAFF. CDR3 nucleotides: TGTGCCAGCTCACCACGGACAGAGTGGAACACTGAAGCTTTCTTT.

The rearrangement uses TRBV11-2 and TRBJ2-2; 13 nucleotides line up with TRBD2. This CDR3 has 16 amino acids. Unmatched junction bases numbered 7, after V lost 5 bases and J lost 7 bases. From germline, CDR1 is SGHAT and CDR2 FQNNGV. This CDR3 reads CASSPLAGGSSGELFF. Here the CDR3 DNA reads TGTGCCAGCAGCCCACTAGCGGGGGGGTCTAGCGGGGAGCTGTTTTTT.

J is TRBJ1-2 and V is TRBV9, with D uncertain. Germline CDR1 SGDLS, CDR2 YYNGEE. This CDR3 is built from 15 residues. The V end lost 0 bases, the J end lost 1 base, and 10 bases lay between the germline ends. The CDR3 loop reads CASSVATEDNYGYTF. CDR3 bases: TGTGCCAGCAGCGTAGCTACCGAGGATAACTATGGCTACACCTTC.

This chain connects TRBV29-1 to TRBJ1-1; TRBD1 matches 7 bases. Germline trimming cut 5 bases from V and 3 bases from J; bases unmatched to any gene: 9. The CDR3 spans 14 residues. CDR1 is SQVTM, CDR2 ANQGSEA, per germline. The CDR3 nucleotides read TGCAGCGTTCGCCAGGGGGGAAGCGACACTGAAGCTTTCTTT. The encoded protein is CSVRQGGSDTEAFF.

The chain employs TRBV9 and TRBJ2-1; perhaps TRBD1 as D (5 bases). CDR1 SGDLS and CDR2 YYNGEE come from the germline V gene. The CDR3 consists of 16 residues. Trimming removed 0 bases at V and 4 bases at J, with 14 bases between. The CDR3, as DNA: TGTGCCAGCAGCGTAGTCCCAGGGCGACCATACAATGAGCAGTTCTTC. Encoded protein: CASSVVPGRPYNEQFF.

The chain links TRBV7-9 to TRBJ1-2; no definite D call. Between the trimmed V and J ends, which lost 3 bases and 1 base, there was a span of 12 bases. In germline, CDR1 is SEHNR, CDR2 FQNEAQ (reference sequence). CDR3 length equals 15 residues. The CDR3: CASSFAEGFNYGYTF. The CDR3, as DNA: TGTGCCAGCAGCTTTGCAGAGGGTTTTAACTATGGCTACACCTTC. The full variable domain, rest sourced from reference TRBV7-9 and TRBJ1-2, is DTGVSQNPRHKITKRGQNVTFRCDPISEHNRLYWYRQTLGQGPEFLTYFQNEAQLEKSRLLSDRFSAERPKGSFSTLEIQRTEQGDSAMYLCASSFAEGFNYGYTFGSGTRLTVV.

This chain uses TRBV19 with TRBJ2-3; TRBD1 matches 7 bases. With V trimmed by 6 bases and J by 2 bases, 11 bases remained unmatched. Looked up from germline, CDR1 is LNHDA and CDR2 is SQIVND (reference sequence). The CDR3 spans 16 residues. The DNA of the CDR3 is TGTGCCAGTAGCCCCAGGGGGTGGACCTCCACAGATACGCAGTATTTT. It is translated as CASSPRGWTSTDTQYF.

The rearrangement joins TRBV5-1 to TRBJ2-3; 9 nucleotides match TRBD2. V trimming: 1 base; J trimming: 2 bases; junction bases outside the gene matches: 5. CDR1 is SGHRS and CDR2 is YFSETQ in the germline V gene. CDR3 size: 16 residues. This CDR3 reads CASSLWRGGPTDTQYF. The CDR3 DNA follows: TGCGCCAGCAGCTTGTGGCGGGGGGGCCCCACAGATACGCAGTATTTT. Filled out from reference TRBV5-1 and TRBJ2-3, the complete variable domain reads KAGVTQTPRYLIKTRGQQVTLSCSPISGHRSVSWYQQTPGQGLQFLFEYFSETQRNKGNFPGRFSGRQFSNSRSEMNVSTLELGDSALYLCASSLWRGGPTDTQYFGPGTRLTVL.

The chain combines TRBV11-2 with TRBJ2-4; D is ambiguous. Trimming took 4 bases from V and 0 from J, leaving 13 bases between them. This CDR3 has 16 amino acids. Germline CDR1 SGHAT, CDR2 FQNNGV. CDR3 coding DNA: TGTGCCAGCAGCTCGCTCCTCGGAGTAGCCAAAAACATTCAGTACTTC. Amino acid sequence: CASSSLLGVAKNIQYF.

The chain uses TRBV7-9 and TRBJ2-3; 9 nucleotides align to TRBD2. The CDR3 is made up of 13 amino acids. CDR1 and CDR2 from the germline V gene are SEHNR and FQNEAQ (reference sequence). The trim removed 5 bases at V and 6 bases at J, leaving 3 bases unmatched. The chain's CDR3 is CASSQSGGDTQYF. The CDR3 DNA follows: TGTGCCAGCAGCCAGAGCGGGGGGGATACGCAGTATTTT.

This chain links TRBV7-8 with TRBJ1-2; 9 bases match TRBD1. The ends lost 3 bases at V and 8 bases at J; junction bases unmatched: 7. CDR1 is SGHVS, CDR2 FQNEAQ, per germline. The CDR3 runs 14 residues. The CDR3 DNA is TGTGCCAGCAGCTTGTACAGGGGGCGCCGGGGCTACACCTTC. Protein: CASSLYRGRRGYTF.

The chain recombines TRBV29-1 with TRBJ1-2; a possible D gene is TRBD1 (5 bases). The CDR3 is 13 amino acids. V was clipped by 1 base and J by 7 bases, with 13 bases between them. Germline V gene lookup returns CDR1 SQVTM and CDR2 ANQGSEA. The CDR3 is CSVEGGYRLGYTF. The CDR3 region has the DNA TGCAGCGTTGAAGGGGGCTATCGTCTTGGCTACACCTTC.

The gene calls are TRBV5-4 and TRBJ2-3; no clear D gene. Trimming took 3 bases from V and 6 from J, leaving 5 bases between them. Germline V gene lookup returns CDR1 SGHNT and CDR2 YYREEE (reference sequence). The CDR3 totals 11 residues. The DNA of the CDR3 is TGTGCCAGCAGCTCCGGGGATACGCAGTATTTT. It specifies CASSSGDTQYF.

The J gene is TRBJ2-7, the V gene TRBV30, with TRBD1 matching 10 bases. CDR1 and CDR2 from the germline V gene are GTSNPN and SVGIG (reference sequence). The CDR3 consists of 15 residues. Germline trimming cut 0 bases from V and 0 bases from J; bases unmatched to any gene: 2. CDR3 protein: CAWSVGTGVSYEQYF. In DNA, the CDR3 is TGTGCCTGGAGTGTCGGGACAGGGGTCTCCTACGAGCAGTACTTC.

The CDR3 here is CASSDGLAAWGEQYF. DNA for the CDR3: TGTGCCAGCAGTGACGGGCTAGCGGCCTGGGGCGAGCAGTACTTC. The chain recombines TRBV2 with TRBJ2-7; 7 nucleotides line up with TRBD2. CDR1 SNHLY and CDR2 FYNNEI come from the germline V gene. The CDR3 covers 15 residues. V lost 3 bases to trimming and J lost 6 bases; unmatched junction nucleotides: 11.

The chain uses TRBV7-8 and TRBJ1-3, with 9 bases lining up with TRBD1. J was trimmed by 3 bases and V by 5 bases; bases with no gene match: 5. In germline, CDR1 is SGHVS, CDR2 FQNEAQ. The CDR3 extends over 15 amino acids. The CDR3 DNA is TGTGCCAGCAGCGCGGACAGGGGTTATGGAAACACCATATATTTT. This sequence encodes CASSADRGYGNTIYF.

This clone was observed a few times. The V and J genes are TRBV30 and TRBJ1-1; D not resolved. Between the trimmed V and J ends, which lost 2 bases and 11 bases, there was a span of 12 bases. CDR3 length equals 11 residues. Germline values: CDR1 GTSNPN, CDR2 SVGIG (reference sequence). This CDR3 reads CAWSPPRVAFF. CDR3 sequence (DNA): TGTGCCTGGAGTCCCCCCCGGGTTGCTTTCTTT.

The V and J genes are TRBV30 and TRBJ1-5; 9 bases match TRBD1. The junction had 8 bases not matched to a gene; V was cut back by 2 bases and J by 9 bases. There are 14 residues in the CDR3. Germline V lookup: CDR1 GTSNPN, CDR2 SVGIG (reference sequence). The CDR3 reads CAWSLRDRAGPQHF. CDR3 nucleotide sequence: TGTGCCTGGAGTCTCCGGGACAGGGCCGGGCCCCAGCATTTT. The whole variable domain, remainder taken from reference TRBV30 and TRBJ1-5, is SQTIHQWPATLVQPVGSPLSLECTVEGTSNPNLYWYRQAAGRGLQLLFYSVGIGQISSEVPQNLSASRPQDRQFILSSKKLLLSDSGFYLCAWSLRDRAGPQHFGDGTRLSIL.

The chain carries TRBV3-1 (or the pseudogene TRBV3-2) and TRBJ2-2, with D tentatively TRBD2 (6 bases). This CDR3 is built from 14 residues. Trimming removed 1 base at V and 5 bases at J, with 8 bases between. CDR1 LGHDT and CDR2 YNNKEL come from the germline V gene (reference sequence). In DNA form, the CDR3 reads TGTGCCAGCAGCCAAGCTAGCGCAACCGGGGAGCTGTTTTTT. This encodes CASSQASATGELFF.

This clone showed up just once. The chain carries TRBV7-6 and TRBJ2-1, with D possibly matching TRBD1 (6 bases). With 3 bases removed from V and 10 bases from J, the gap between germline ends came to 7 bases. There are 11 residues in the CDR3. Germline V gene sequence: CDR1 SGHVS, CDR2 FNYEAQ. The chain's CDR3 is CASSFGTEQFF. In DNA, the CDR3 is TGTGCCAGCAGCTTTGGGACAGAGCAGTTCTTC. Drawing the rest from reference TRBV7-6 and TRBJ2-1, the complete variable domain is GAGVSQSPRYKVTKRGQDVALRCDPISGHVSLYWYRQALGQGPEFLTYFNYEAQQDKSGLPNDRFSAERPEGSISTLTIQRTEQRDSAMYRCASSFGTEQFFGPGTRLTVL.

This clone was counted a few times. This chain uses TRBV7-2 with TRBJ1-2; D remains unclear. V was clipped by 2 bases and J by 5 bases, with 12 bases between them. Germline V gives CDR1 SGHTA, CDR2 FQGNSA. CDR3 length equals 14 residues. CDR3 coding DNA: TGTGCCAGCAGCTTAACTGATTCTCTATATGGCTACACCTTC. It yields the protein CASSLTDSLYGYTF.